A selection of T cell receptor beta chains follows, all from one sample in a study of CD8 T cells in Susac syndrome. TCRdb re-called the immunoSEQ multiplex PCR reads through MiXCR, storing one row per CDR3 protein. The sample yields approximately 25,000 distinct CDR3 sequences, 93% seen once. Sample: CD8+ T cells from PBMCs. The receptors stem from a human donor with Susac syndrome. Each CDR3 is given with its conserved first and last residue. A D gene is named only where the DNA matches it firmly. A row's size may be missing; if present it is once, few, many or a size class.

TRBV3-1,.,.,TRBJ1-1,CASSQYRAEAFF,TGTGCCAGCAGCCAATATAGGGCTGAAGCTTTCTTT
TRBV13,.,TRBD1,TRBJ2-7,CASKPGTGPPEQYF,TGTGCCAGCAAGCCCGGGACAGGACCGCCCGAGCAGTACTTC
TRBV5-4,.,.,TRBJ2-4,CASSLWIAKNIQYF,TGTGCCAGCAGTTTATGGATAGCCAAAAACATTCAGTACTTC
TRBV28,.,.,TRBJ2-5,CASSPPWAYSQETQYF,TGTGCCAGCAGCCCCCCGTGGGCTTATAGCCAAGAGACCCAGTACTTC
TRBV6-2/TRBV6-3,.,.,TRBJ1-1,CASSYGFEGNEAFF,TGTGCCAGCAGTTACGGGTTCGAGGGAAATGAAGCTTTCTTT
TRBV6-5,.,.,TRBJ2-5,CASRSSQETQYF,TGTGCCAGCCGGTCATCGCAAGAGACCCAGTACTTC
TRBV28,.,TRBD1,TRBJ2-3,CASSLPPIDRALPTDTQYF,TGTGCCAGCAGTTTACCCCCCATTGACAGGGCCCTACCCACAGATACGCAGTATTTT
TRBV2,.,.,TRBJ2-3,CATPGGELTDTQYF,TGTGCCACCCCGGGTGGGGAGCTAACAGATACGCAGTATTTT
TRBV19,once,.,TRBJ2-7,CASSIDSQAYEQYF,TGTGCCAGTAGTATAGACTCCCAGGCCTACGAGCAGTACTTC
TRBV11-1,.,.,TRBJ2-5,CASSLVGGLYETQYF,TGTGCCAGCAGCTTAGTAGGGGGTCTATACGAGACCCAGTACTTC
TRBV28,.,.,TRBJ1-6,CASSFGSPLHF,TGTGCCAGCAGTTTTGGATCACCCCTCCACTTT
TRBV5-6,.,.,TRBJ2-1,CASSLLGRFSYNEQFF,TGTGCCAGCAGCTTGTTGGGCAGGTTCTCCTACAATGAGCAGTTCTTC
TRBV27,.,.,TRBJ2-4,CASSSNRGGKNIQYF,TGTGCCAGCAGTAGCAACAGGGGGGGCAAAAACATTCAGTACTTC
TRBV12-3/TRBV12-4,.,TRBD1,TRBJ1-5,CASSPPGQGGSQPQHF,TGTGCCAGCAGTCCACCTGGACAGGGAGGAAGTCAGCCCCAGCATTTT
TRBV30,.,.,TRBJ1-3,CAWSTGEAGNTIYF,TGTGCCTGGAGTACTGGGGAGGCTGGAAACACCATATATTTT
TRBV2,.,.,TRBJ1-2,CASSPVGPRPDYGYTF,TGTGCCAGCAGTCCGGTGGGACCTCGCCCGGACTATGGCTACACCTTC
TRBV28,.,TRBD2,TRBJ2-7,CASSPSGGYEQYF,TGTGCCAGCAGTCCCAGCGGGGGCTACGAGCAGTACTTC
TRBV9,.,.,TRBJ2-3,CASSVVRGGDTQYF,TGTGCCAGCAGCGTAGTCAGGGGAGGAGATACGCAGTATTTT
TRBV7-9,.,.,TRBJ2-7,CASSLVRNSYEQYF,TGTGCCAGCAGCTTAGTTCGGAACTCCTACGAGCAGTACTTC
TRBV28,.,TRBD2,TRBJ2-3,CASSSGLAADTQYF,TGTGCCAGCAGTTCGGGACTAGCGGCTGATACGCAGTATTTT
TRBV14,.,.,TRBJ1-1,CASSDWTGTEAFF,TGTGCCAGCAGCGATTGGACGGGGACTGAAGCTTTCTTT
TRBV7-3,.,TRBD2,TRBJ2-5,CASSLRASGGQETQYF,TGTGCCAGCAGCTTAAGGGCTAGCGGGGGTCAAGAGACCCAGTACTTC
TRBV4-3,.,TRBD1,TRBJ2-7,CASSQNRDRGYEQYF,TGCGCCAGCAGCCAAAACCGGGACAGGGGCTACGAGCAGTACTTC
TRBV27,.,.,TRBJ2-7,CASSLEQGYEQYF,TGTGCCAGCAGTTTAGAACAGGGCTACGAGCAGTACTTC
TRBV3-1,.,.,TRBJ2-1,CASSAPQHEQFF,TGTGCCAGCAGCGCCCCCCAACATGAGCAGTTCTTC
TRBV6-2/TRBV6-3,.,.,TRBJ1-2,CASSYGANYGYTF,TGTGCCAGCAGTTACGGGGCTAACTATGGCTACACCTTC
TRBV7-9,.,TRBD1,TRBJ2-7,CASSLPSGTGGYEQYF,TGTGCCAGCAGCTTACCCTCCGGGACAGGGGGCTACGAGCAGTACTTC
TRBV5-1,once,TRBD1,TRBJ2-1,CASSSEQGALSSEQFF,TGCGCCAGCAGCTCTGAACAGGGGGCACTGTCAAGTGAGCAGTTCTTC
TRBV11-2,.,.,TRBJ2-1,CASSSDYYNEQFF,TGTGCCAGCAGCTCCGACTACTACAATGAGCAGTTCTTC
TRBV7-3,.,TRBD2,TRBJ2-1,CASSLDAGGRWNEQFF,TGTGCCAGCAGCTTAGATGCGGGGGGGCGCTGGAATGAGCAGTTCTTC
TRBV30,once,.,TRBJ2-1,CAWIEGSDLLKVQYNEQFF,TGTGCCTGGATTGAGGGGAGCGATCTGTTAAAGGTTCAATACAATGAGCAGTTCTTC
TRBV28,.,.,TRBJ1-6,CASKLGPVYNSPLHF,TGTGCCAGCAAGCTGGGGCCGGTCTATAATTCACCCCTCCACTTT
TRBV19,.,TRBD1,TRBJ2-5,CASSIWGTGLAAQYF,TGTGCCAGTAGTATTTGGGGGACAGGGTTGGCGGCCCAGTACTTC
TRBV28,.,.,TRBJ2-7,CASSPRVREQYF,TGTGCCAGCAGTCCCCGAGTTCGCGAGCAGTACTTC
TRBV7-8,.,TRBD1,TRBJ2-2,CASSFGTGGTGELFF,TGTGCCAGCAGCTTTGGGACAGGGGGCACCGGGGAGCTGTTTTTT
TRBV7-9,.,.,TRBJ2-7,CASSRPGYQGLTYEQYF,TGTGCCAGCAGCCGACCCGGATACCAGGGTCTTACCTACGAGCAGTACTTC
TRBV7-8,.,TRBD1,TRBJ2-7,CASSLLDREYEQYF,TGTGCCAGCAGCCTCCTTGACAGGGAGTACGAGCAGTACTTC
TRBV7-9,.,.,TRBJ2-7,CASSLLHSSYEQYF,TGTGCCAGCAGCTTACTCCACAGTTCCTACGAGCAGTACTTC
TRBV6-2/TRBV6-3,.,TRBD2,TRBJ2-1,CASSPRDRLAGGHPSYNEQFF,TGTGCCAGCAGCCCTCGCGATCGACTAGCGGGGGGTCACCCCTCCTACAATGAGCAGTTCTTC
TRBV4-3,.,.,TRBJ1-5,CASSQTADRWNQPQHF,TGCGCCAGCAGTCAAACAGCCGACAGGTGGAATCAGCCCCAGCATTTT
TRBV28,.,TRBD1,TRBJ1-2,CASRMTGTNYGYTF,TGTGCCAGCAGGATGACAGGGACTAACTATGGCTACACCTTC
TRBV27,.,TRBD2,TRBJ2-1,CASSLLAGGFNNEQFF,TGTGCCAGCAGTTTACTGGCGGGGGGGTTCAACAATGAGCAGTTCTTC